These 27 T cell receptor beta chains were sequenced from one sample in a study of technical replicates of blood from several donors. This table comes from immunoSEQ multiplex PCR, and its TCRdb copy is limited to in-frame clones, with some not included. Of approximately 94,000 clones listed, about 96% are singletons. The sequenced sample consisted of T cells isolated from PBMCs. The origin of the receptors is a human donor in good health.

The chain combines TRBV11-3 with TRBJ1-2; a possible D gene is TRBD1 (6 bases). The germline gives CDR1 SGHNT, CDR2 YENEEA. CDR3 length equals 14 residues. V dropped 3 bases and J dropped 5 bases, with 13 bases sitting between them. The chain's CDR3 is CASSLLTGDYGYTF. The CDR3 region has the DNA TGTGCCAGCAGCTTGCTGACAGGTGATTATGGCTACACCTTC.

The chain couples TRBV2 to TRBJ1-5; TRBD1 is a possible D gene (6 bases). In germline, CDR1 is SNHLY, CDR2 FYNNEI. Trimming took 3 bases from V and 6 from J, leaving 12 bases between them. CDR3 length: 14 residues. The chain's CDR3 is CASSDRGRGQPQHF. The CDR3 nucleotides read TGTGCCAGCAGTGATAGGGGGAGGGGTCAGCCCCAGCATTTT.

This clone was counted once. The rearrangement links TRBV12-5 to TRBJ2-7; D gene uncertain. V dropped 1 base and J dropped 0 bases, with 4 bases sitting between them. Germline CDR1 reads LGHNT; CDR2 reads FRNRAP. CDR3 length: 13 amino acids. The DNA of the CDR3 is TGTGCTAGTGGTTTGGACAGCTCCTACGAGCAGTACTTC. Encoded protein: CASGLDSSYEQYF.

The J gene is TRBJ2-1, the V gene TRBV11-3; D is uncertain. Germline assignment: CDR1 SGHNT and CDR2 YENEEA. The CDR3 consists of 14 residues. The V end lost 1 base, the J end lost 2 bases, and 6 bases lay between the germline ends. The CDR3 DNA is TGTGCCAGCAGCTTAGGGCTCGCCTACAATGAGCAGTTCTTC. Its translation: CASSLGLAYNEQFF.

The CDR3 loop is CASSWPNNYEQYF. The CDR3 region has the DNA TGCGCCAGCAGCTGGCCCAACAACTACGAGCAGTACTTC. The rearrangement uses TRBV5-1 and TRBJ2-7; D uncertain. The germline V gene encodes CDR1 SGHRS and CDR2 YFSETQ. The length of the CDR3 is 13 residues. Trimming cost V 3 bases and J 3 bases, with 10 bases left between them.

CDR3 residues: CASSTGTAGNEKLFF. Written as DNA, the CDR3 is TGTGCCAGTAGTACTGGGACAGCTGGTAATGAAAAACTGTTTTTT. This chain joins TRBV19 and TRBJ1-4; 7 bases agree with TRBD1. The CDR3 totals 15 residues. J lost 4 bases, V lost 4 bases, and 6 bases had no gene match. Germline CDR1 reads LNHDA; CDR2 reads SQIVND (reference sequence).

J is TRBJ2-7 and V is TRBV4-2, with D maybe TRBD1 (5 bases). V shed 0 bases and J shed 4 bases, with 13 bases lying between them. The CDR3 spans 15 residues. From germline, CDR1 is LGHNA and CDR2 YNFKEQ. The CDR3, as DNA: TGTGCCAGCAGCCAAGATGGGTGGGGCGAGTACGAGCAGTACTTC. Residues: CASSQDGWGEYEQYF.

The CDR3 reads CASIYSINQPQHF. Written as DNA, the CDR3 is TGTGCCAGCATTTACAGCATCAATCAGCCCCAGCATTTT. This chain uses TRBV28 with TRBJ1-5; no reliable D call. Germline V gene sequence: CDR1 MDHEN, CDR2 SYDVKM. V lost 7 bases, J lost 3 bases, and 10 bases lay in between. The CDR3 is 13 residues long.

This chain joins TRBV30 and TRBJ2-1; tentative D call: TRBD1 (6 bases). Per germline, CDR1 GTSNPN and CDR2 SVGIG (reference sequence). Trimming took off 3 bases at V and 12 bases at J, with 9 bases between the two ends. This CDR3 has 10 amino acids. The CDR3 DNA reads as TGTGCCTGGAGACAGGGTGTGCAGTTCTTC. Its translation: CAWRQGVQFF.

The chain carries TRBV5-6 and TRBJ1-5; D not certain. V was shortened by 1 base and J by 0 bases, with 8 bases between the two germline ends. The germline CDR1 and CDR2 sequences are SGHDT and YYEEEE. This CDR3 is 15 amino acids long. In DNA, the CDR3 is TGTGCCAGCAGCTTGCGGAGTATTAGCAATCAGCCCCAGCATTTT. As protein: CASSLRSISNQPQHF.

This chain links TRBV9 with TRBJ2-1; 9 nucleotides line up with TRBD2. V gave up 0 bases and J gave up 3 bases; unmatched junction bases: 1. The CDR3 is 15 residues long. The germline V gene has CDR1 SGDLS and CDR2 YYNGEE. The CDR3 DNA reads TGTGCCAGCAGCGTAGGGACTAGCGACTACAATGAGCAGTTCTTC. It encodes CASSVGTSDYNEQFF.

The rearrangement links TRBV6-5 to TRBJ2-4, with 7 bases identical to TRBD1. CDR3 size: 15 residues. CDR1 MNHEY and CDR2 SVGAGI come from the germline V gene. Trimming cost V 0 bases and J 2 bases; bases outside gene matches: 1. The CDR3 is CASSYSRGPKNIQYF. As DNA, the CDR3 is TGTGCCAGCAGTTACTCAAGGGGGCCCAAAAACATTCAGTACTTC.

In DNA form, the CDR3 reads TGTGCCAGCACGGGGGAGTGGCTCTCTGGAAACACCATATATTTT. Protein sequence: CASTGEWLSGNTIYF. This sequence joins TRBV11-2 and TRBJ1-3; a possible D gene is TRBD1 (5 bases). The CDR3 length is 15 residues. The germline V and J ends were trimmed by 7 bases and 0 bases, with 13 bases remaining between them. Germline assignment: CDR1 SGHAT and CDR2 FQNNGV.

The chain carries TRBV7-2 and TRBJ2-1, with TRBD2 matching over 7 bases. The CDR3 extends over 15 amino acids. Losses at the gene ends were 1 base for V and 5 bases for J; bases not matched to a gene: 5. Looked up from germline, CDR1 is SGHTA and CDR2 is FQGNSA. The CDR3, as DNA: TGTGCCAGCAGCTTAGAAGCGGGAAAACACAATGAGCAGTTCTTC. This encodes CASSLEAGKHNEQFF.

The chain combines TRBV5-1 with TRBJ2-7; 9 bases line up with TRBD1. The junction had 1 base not matched to a gene; V was cut back by 4 bases and J by 2 bases. This CDR3 contains 13 residues. CDR1 and CDR2 from the germline V gene are SGHRS and YFSETQ. The CDR3 DNA sequence: TGCGCCAGCAGCCGGGACAGGGCCTACGAGCAGTACTTC. Residues: CASSRDRAYEQYF. The full variable domain, in which reference TRBV5-1 and TRBJ2-7 provide the parts outside the CDR3, is KAGVTQTPRYLIKTRGQQVTLSCSPISGHRSVSWYQQTPGQGLQFLFEYFSETQRNKGNFPGRFSGRQFSNSRSEMNVSTLELGDSALYLCASSRDRAYEQYFGPGTRLTVT.

V and J are TRBV2 and TRBJ2-3; TRBD1 matches at 10 bases. V gave up 2 bases and J gave up 6 bases; unmatched junction bases: 5. This CDR3 is built from 15 residues. Germline loops: CDR1 SNHLY, CDR2 FYNNEI. CDR3 loop: CASSELGTGADTQYF. Written as DNA, the CDR3 is TGTGCCAGCAGTGAACTCGGGACAGGGGCCGATACGCAGTATTTT.

The rearrangement joins TRBV4-1 to TRBJ1-1, with 9 bases matching TRBD1. V shed 4 bases, J shed 0 bases, and the junction held 3 bases outside the gene matches. Germline CDR1 reads MGHRA; CDR2 reads YSYEKL. There are 15 residues in the CDR3. The CDR3 is CASSLRDRVNTEAFF. CDR3 DNA sequence: TGCGCCAGCAGCCTCCGGGACAGGGTGAACACTGAAGCTTTCTTT.

This rearrangement joins TRBV2 to TRBJ2-3, with D uncertain. This CDR3 comprises 12 residues. V lost 4 bases to trimming and J lost 4 bases, with 6 bases between them. The germline V gene has CDR1 SNHLY and CDR2 FYNNEI. Here the CDR3 reads CASSALADTQYF. CDR3 nucleotides: TGTGCCAGCAGTGCCCTAGCAGATACGCAGTATTTT.

In this sample, this clone turned up once. V usage is TRBV7-9 and J usage is TRBJ1-5; TRBD1 is a possible D gene (5 bases). V dropped 5 bases and J dropped 10 bases, with 18 bases sitting between them. CDR3 size: 14 residues. Germline V lookup: CDR1 SEHNR, CDR2 FQNEAQ (reference sequence). The CDR3 loop reads CASSRRGQADPQHF. Here the CDR3 DNA reads TGTGCCAGCAGCAGACGTGGACAAGCAGATCCCCAGCATTTT.

The chain recombines TRBV5-6 with TRBJ1-3; 8 nucleotides line up with TRBD1. The CDR3 runs to 17 residues. Germline-derived CDR1 and CDR2 are SGHDT and YYEEEE. V trimming: 3 bases; J trimming: 7 bases; junction bases outside the gene matches: 15. For the CDR3, the DNA is TGTGCCAGCAGCTGGGACCGGGACAGGCTAGGAACCAACACCATATATTTT. This translates into CASSWDRDRLGTNTIYF. The whole variable domain, remainder taken from reference TRBV5-6 and TRBJ1-3, is DAGVTQSPTHLIKTRGQQVTLRCSPKSGHDTVSWYQQALGQGPQFIFQYYEEEERQRGNFPDRFSGHQFPNYSSELNVNALLLGDSALYLCASSWDRDRLGTNTIYFGEGSWLTVV.

CDR3 coding DNA: TGTGCCAGCAGCGTAGTCCCACTAGCGGGAGGACTAGCCAAAAACATTCAGTACTTC. Translated: CASSVVPLAGGLAKNIQYF. The rearrangement links TRBV9 to TRBJ2-4, with 12 positions matching TRBD2. CDR1 and CDR2 from the germline V gene are SGDLS and YYNGEE. This CDR3 comprises 19 residues. The V segment lost 0 bases and the J segment 0 bases; nucleotides outside the gene matches: 7.

This clone was counted once. The chain has TRBV27 and TRBJ1-2, with D perhaps TRBD1 (6 bases). CDR3 length: 16 residues. From germline, CDR1 is MNHEY and CDR2 SMNVEV (reference sequence). V was clipped by 7 bases and J by 4 bases, with 22 bases between them. CDR3 region: CASTPSPRGEGYGYTF. The CDR3 bases are TGTGCCAGCACCCCTTCTCCCAGGGGCGAGGGCTATGGCTACACCTTC.

This chain links TRBV7-3 with TRBJ2-1, with no clear D. The CDR3 is made up of 13 amino acids. Germline V CDR1 and CDR2: SGHTA, FQGTGA. V dropped 5 bases and J dropped 0 bases, with 5 bases sitting between them. The CDR3 DNA reads TGTGCCAGCAGCCCCAGCTCCTACAATGAGCAGTTCTTC. This encodes CASSPSSYNEQFF.

The chain is built from TRBV5-1 and TRBJ2-5; D is uncertain. In germline, CDR1 is SGHRS, CDR2 YFSETQ. The V end lost 1 base, the J end lost 1 base, and 8 bases lay between the germline ends. This CDR3 contains 14 residues. CDR3 nucleotides: TGCGCCAGCAGCTTGATGCAGGCCCAAGAGACCCAGTACTTC. Translation gives CASSLMQAQETQYF.

The rearrangement links TRBV7-3 to TRBJ1-1; 8 bases fit TRBD1. V lost 7 bases to trimming and J lost 4 bases; unmatched junction nucleotides: 8. Germline-derived CDR1 and CDR2 are SGHTA and FQGTGA. This CDR3 contains 14 residues. The CDR3 coding sequence is TGTGCCAGCAACTCACAGGGGGGCTTCACTGAAGCTTTCTTT. Translating gives CASNSQGGFTEAFF.

The rearrangement links TRBV7-8 to TRBJ2-7, with TRBD1 identical over 7 bases. J was trimmed by 1 base and V by 3 bases; bases with no gene match: 3. Germline-derived CDR1 and CDR2 are SGHVS and FQNEAQ. This CDR3 is 14 amino acids long. CDR3 sequence: CASSFRTGSYEQYF. CDR3 DNA sequence: TGTGCCAGCAGCTTCAGGACAGGATCCTACGAGCAGTACTTC. Supplemented by reference TRBV7-8 and TRBJ2-7, the full variable domain reads GAGVSQSPRYKVAKRGQDVALRCDPISGHVSLFWYQQALGQGPEFLTYFQNEAQLDKSGLPSDRFFAERPEGSVSTLKIQRTQQEDSAVYLCASSFRTGSYEQYFGPGTRLTVT.

The table lists this clone with a count of one. The CDR3 spells CAWSIDRTRAFF. The CDR3 nucleotides are TGTGCCTGGAGTATAGACAGGACCCGAGCTTTCTTT. The chain is built from TRBV30 and TRBJ1-1, with D possibly matching TRBD1 (6 bases). The CDR3 consists of 12 residues. With 2 bases removed from V and 10 bases from J, the gap between germline ends came to 14 bases. Germline V gene data show CDR1 as GTSNPN and CDR2 as SVGIG (reference sequence).